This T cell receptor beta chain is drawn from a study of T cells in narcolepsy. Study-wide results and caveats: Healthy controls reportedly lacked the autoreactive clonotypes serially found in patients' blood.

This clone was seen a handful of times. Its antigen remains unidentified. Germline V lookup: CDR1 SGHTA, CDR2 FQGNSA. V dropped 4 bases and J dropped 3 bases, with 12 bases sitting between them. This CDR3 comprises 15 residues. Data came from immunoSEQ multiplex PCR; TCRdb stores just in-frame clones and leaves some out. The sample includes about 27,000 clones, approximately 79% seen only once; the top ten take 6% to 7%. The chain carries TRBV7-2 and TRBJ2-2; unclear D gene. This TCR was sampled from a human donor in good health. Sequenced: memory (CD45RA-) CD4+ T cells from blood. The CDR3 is CASSYKGRDTGELFF. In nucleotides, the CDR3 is TGTGCCAGCAGCTACAAGGGCCGGGACACCGGGGAGCTGTTTTTT.